This TCR beta chain originates from a study of a mutant IDH1 vaccine in newly diagnosed glioma. On the study more broadly: Most patients had received both radiotherapy and temozolomide, the prior options being radiotherapy, temozolomide, or both.

The V segment lost 3 bases and the J segment 3 bases; nucleotides outside the gene matches: 4. Germline V gene lookup returns CDR1 SEHNR and CDR2 FQNEAQ (reference sequence). CDR3 length: 14 residues. Noted time point: week 23, last vaccination. Every vaccine dose comprised 300 ug of mutant IDH1 20-mer peptide plus topical imiquimod. Donor diagnoses consisted of new WHO grade 3 or 4 IDH1-mutant, ATRX-lost astrocytomas. The table came from immunoSEQ multiplex PCR; TCRdb's copy has only in-frame clones and leaves some out. The sample consists of about 33,000 clones, around 89% of them appearing once. Comment on this clone: Antigen: not known.

The sequencing used PBMCs, collected from a glioma patient whose treatment included an IDH1 peptide vaccine. The chain carries TRBV7-9 and TRBJ2-7; 8 bases agree with TRBD2. The receptor comes from a man aged 35-49 years with glioma. The CDR3 here is CASSLVLAGYEQYF. The CDR3 coding sequence is TGTGCCAGCAGCTTGGTCCTAGCGGGCTACGAGCAGTACTTC. Full variable domain (missing parts from reference TRBV7-9 and TRBJ2-7): DTGVSQNPRHKITKRGQNVTFRCDPISEHNRLYWYRQTLGQGPEFLTYFQNEAQLEKSRLLSDRFSAERPKGSFSTLEIQRTEQGDSAMYLCASSLVLAGYEQYFGPGTRLTVT.